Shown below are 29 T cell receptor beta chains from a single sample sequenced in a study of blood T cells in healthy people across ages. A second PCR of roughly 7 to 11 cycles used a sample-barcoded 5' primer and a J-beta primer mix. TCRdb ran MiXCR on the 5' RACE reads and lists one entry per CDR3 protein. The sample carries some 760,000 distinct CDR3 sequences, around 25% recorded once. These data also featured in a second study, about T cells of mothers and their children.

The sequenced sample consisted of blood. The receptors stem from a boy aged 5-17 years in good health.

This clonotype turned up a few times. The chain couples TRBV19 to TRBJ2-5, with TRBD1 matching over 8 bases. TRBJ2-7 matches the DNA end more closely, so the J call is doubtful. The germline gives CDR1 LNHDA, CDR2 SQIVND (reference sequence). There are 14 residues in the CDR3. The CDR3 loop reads CASRRQGTANEQYF. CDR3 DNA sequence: TGTGCCAGTAGACGACAGGGGACGGCGAACGAGCAGTACTTC.

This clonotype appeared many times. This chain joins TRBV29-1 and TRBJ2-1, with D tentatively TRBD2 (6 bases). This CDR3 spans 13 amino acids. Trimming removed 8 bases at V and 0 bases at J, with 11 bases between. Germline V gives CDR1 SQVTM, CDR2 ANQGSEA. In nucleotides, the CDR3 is TGCAGCCTTGGGGACTTCTCCTACAATGAGCAGTTCTTC. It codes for CSLGDFSYNEQFF.

CDR3 DNA: TGTGCCAGCAGCCCTGACGTCGTCTCCTACGAGCAGTACTTC. It codes for CASSPDVVSYEQYF. This chain connects TRBV28 to TRBJ2-7; D not resolved. Trimming stripped 6 bases from V and 0 bases from J, with 12 bases between. The CDR3 sequence is 14 residues long. Germline assignment: CDR1 MDHEN and CDR2 SYDVKM. Based on the CDR3 plus reference TRBV28 and TRBJ2-7, the full variable domain is DVKVTQSSRYLVKRTGEKVFLECVQDMDHENMFWYRQDPGLGLRLIYFSYDVKMKEKGDIPEGYSVSREKKERFSLILESASTNQTSMYLCASSPDVVSYEQYFGPGTRLTVT.

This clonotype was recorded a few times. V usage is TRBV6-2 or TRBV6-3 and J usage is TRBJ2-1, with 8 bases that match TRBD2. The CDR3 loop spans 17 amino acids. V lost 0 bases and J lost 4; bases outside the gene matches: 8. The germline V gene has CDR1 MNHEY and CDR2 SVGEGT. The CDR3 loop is CASSYSPISGVYNEQFF. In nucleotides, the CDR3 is TGTGCCAGCAGTTACTCCCCGATTAGCGGGGTATACAATGAGCAGTTCTTC.

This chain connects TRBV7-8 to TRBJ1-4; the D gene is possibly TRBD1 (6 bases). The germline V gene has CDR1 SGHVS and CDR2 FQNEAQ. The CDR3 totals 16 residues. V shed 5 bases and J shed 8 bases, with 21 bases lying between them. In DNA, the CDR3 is TGTGCCAGCAGCACCTTTATACAGGGTTGGGGGGAAAAACTGTTTTTT. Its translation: CASSTFIQGWGEKLFF.

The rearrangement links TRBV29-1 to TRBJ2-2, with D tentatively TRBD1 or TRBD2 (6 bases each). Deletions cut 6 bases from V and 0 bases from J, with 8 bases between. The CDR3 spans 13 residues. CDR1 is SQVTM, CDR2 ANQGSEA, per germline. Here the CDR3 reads CSVRGANTGELFF. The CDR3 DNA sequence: TGCAGCGTGAGGGGGGCGAACACCGGGGAGCTGTTTTTT.

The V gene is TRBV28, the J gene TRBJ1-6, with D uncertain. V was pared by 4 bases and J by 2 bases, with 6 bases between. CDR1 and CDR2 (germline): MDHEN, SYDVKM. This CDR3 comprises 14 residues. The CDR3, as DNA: TGTGCCAGCAGTTCAGTCACCTATAATTCACCCCTCCACTTT. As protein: CASSSVTYNSPLHF.

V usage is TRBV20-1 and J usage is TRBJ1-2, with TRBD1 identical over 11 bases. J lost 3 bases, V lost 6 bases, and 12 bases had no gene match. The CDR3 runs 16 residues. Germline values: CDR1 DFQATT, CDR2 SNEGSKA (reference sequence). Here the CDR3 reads CSAPVRDRGAHYGYTF. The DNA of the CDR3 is TGCAGTGCCCCAGTACGGGACAGGGGGGCTCACTATGGCTACACCTTC.

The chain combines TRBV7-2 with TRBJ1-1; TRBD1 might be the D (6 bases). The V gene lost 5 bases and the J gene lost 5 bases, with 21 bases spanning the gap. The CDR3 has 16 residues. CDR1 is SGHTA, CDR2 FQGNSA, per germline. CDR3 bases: TGTGCCAGCAGCGCACCAAACAGGGTTGTGGAAACTGAAGCTTTCTTT. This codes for CASSAPNRVVETEAFF. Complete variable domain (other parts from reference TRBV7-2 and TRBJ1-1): GAGVSQSPSNKVTEKGKDVELRCDPISGHTALYWYRQSLGQGLEFLIYFQGNSAPDKSGLPSDRFSAERTGGSVSTLTIQRTQQEDSAVYLCASSAPNRVVETEAFFGQGTRLTVV.

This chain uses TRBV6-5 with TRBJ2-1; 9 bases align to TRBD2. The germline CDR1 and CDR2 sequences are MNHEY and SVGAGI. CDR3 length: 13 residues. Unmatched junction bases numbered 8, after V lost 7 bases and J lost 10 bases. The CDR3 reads CASTGYSGREQFF. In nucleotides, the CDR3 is TGTGCCAGCACTGGTTATAGCGGGAGAGAGCAGTTCTTC.

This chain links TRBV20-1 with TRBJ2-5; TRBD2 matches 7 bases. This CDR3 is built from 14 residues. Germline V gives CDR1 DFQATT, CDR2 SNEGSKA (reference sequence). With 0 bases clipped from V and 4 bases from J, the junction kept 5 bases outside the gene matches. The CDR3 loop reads CSARDAREGETQYF. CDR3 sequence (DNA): TGCAGTGCTAGAGATGCGAGGGAGGGAGAGACCCAGTACTTC.

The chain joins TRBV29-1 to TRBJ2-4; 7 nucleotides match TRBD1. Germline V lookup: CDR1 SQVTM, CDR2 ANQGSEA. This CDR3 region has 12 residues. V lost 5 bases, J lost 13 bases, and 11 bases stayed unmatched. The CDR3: CSVYIRDSLQYF. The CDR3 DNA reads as TGCAGCGTTTATATTAGGGACAGCTTACAGTACTTC.

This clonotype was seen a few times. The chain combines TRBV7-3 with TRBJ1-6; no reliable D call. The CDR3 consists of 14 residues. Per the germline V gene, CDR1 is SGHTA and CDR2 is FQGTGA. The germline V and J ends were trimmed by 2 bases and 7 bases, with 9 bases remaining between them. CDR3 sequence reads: CASSLGPINSPLHF. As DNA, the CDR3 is TGTGCCAGCAGCTTAGGACCGATAAATTCACCCCTCCACTTT.

CDR3 protein: CSARPGGDEQYF. As DNA, the CDR3 is TGCAGTGCTAGACCTGGAGGGGACGAGCAGTACTTC. The genes are TRBV20-1 and TRBJ2-7, with D perhaps matching TRBD2 (6 bases). CDR3 length: 12 residues. V lost 2 bases to trimming and J lost 5 bases, with 10 bases between them. Germline V gene sequence: CDR1 DFQATT, CDR2 SNEGSKA (reference sequence).

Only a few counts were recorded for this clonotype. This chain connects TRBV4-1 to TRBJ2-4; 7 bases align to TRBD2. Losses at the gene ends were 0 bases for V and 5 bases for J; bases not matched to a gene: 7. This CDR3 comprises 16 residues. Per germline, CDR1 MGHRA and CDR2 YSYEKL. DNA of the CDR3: TGCGCCAGCAGCCAAGATGGGGGGAGGGCCCAAAACATTCAGTACTTC. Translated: CASSQDGGRAQNIQYF.

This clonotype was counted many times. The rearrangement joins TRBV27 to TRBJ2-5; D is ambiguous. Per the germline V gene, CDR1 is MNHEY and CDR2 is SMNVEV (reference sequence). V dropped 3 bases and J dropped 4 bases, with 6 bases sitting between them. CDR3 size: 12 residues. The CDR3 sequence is CASSFDRETQYF. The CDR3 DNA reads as TGTGCCAGCAGTTTTGACCGAGAGACCCAGTACTTC.

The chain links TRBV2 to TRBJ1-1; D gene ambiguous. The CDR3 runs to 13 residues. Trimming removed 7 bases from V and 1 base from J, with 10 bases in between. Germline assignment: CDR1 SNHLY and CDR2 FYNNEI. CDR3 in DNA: TGTGCCAGCAAATCCGACGAGAACACTGAAGCTTTCTTT. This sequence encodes CASKSDENTEAFF.

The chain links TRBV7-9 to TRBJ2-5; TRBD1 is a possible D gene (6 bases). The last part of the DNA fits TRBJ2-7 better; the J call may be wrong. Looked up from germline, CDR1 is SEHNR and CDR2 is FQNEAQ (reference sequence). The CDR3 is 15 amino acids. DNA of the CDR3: TGTGCCAGCAGCCCACAGGGATTAGGGGTATACGAGCAGTACTTC. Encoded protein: CASSPQGLGVYEQYF.

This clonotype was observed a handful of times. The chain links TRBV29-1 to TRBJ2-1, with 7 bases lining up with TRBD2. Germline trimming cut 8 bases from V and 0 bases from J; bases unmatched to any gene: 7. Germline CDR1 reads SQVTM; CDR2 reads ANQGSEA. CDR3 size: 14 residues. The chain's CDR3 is CSPGLADSYNEQFF. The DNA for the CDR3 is TGCAGCCCGGGGCTAGCGGACTCCTACAATGAGCAGTTCTTC.

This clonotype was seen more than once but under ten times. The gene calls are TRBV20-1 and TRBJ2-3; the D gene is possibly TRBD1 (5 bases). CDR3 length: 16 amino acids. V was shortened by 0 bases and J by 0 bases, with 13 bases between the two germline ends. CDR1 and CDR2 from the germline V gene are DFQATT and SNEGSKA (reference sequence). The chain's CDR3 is CSARDWGGPSTDTQYF. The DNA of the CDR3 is TGCAGTGCTAGAGATTGGGGCGGCCCTAGCACAGATACGCAGTATTTT.

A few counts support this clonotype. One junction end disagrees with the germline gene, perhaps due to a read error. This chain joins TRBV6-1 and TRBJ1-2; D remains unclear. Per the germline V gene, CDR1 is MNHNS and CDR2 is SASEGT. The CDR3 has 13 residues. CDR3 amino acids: CASSEGYNYGHTF. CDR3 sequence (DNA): TGTGCCAGCAGTGAAGGATACAACTATGGCCACACCTTC.

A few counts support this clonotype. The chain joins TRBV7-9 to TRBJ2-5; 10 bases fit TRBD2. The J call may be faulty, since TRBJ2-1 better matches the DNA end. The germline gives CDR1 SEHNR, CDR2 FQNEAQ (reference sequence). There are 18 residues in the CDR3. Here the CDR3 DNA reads TGTGCCACACACCCGGGACTAGCGACCTACGGGGCCTACAATGAGCAGTTCTTC. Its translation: CATHPGLATYGAYNEQFF.

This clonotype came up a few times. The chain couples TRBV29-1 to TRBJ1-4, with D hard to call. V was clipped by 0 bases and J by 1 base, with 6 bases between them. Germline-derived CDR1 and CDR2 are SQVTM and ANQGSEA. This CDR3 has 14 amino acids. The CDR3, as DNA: TGCAGCGTTGAAGATGCAGAAACTAATGAAAAACTGTTTTTT. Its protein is CSVEDAETNEKLFF.

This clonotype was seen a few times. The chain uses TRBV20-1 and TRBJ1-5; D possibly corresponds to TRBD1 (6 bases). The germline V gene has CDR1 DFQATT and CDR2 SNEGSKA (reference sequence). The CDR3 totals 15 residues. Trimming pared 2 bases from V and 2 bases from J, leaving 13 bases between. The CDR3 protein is CSARYSGVGNQPQHF. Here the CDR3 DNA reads TGCAGTGCTAGATACTCAGGGGTGGGCAATCAGCCCCAGCATTTT.

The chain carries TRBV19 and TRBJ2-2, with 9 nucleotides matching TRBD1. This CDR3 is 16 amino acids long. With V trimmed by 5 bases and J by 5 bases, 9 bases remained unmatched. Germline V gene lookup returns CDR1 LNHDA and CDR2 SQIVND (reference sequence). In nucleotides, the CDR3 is TGTGCCAGTAGTCAACCCGGACAGGGGAGGACCGGGGAGCTGTTTTTT. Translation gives CASSQPGQGRTGELFF.

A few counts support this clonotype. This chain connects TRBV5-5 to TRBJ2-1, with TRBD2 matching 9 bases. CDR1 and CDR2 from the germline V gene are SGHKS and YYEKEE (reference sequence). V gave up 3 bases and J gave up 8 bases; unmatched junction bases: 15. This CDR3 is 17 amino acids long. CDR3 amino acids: CASSSSGDGGLWHEQFF. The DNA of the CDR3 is TGTGCCAGCAGCTCTAGCGGGGACGGGGGCCTCTGGCATGAGCAGTTCTTC.

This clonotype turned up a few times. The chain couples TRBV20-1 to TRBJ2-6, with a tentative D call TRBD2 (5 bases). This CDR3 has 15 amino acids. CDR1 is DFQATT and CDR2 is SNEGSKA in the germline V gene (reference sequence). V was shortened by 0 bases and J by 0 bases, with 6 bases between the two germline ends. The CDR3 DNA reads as TGCAGTGCTAGAGACGGGGACTCTGGGGCCAACGTCCTGACTTTC. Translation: CSARDGDSGANVLTF.

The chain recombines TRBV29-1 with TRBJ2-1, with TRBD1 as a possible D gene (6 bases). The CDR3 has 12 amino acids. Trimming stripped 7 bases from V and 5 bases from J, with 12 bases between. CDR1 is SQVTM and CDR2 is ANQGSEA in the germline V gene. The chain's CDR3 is CSGRGGNNEQFF. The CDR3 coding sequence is TGCAGCGGGAGAGGGGGTAACAATGAGCAGTTCTTC.

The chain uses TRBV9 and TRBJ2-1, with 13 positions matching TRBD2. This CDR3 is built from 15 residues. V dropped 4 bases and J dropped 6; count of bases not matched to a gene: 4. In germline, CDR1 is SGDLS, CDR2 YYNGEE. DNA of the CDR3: TGTGCCAGCAGCCCCCGGACTAGCGGGGGCAATGAGCAGTTCTTC. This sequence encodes CASSPRTSGGNEQFF.